This TCR beta chain was captured in a study of control samples from healthy donors and cancer patients. Sequencing used immunoSEQ multiplex PCR; TCRdb keeps in-frame clones, though not all of them. The profile shows about 140,000 clones, roughly 94% of them singletons. In germline, CDR1 is KGHDR, CDR2 SFDVKD. J gave up 8 bases and V 4 bases, and 13 bases lay outside the gene matches. CDR3 length: 16 residues. The rearrangement uses TRBV24-1 and TRBJ1-2; 9 nucleotides line up with TRBD1. Sequencing was performed on blood. This receptor was identified in a man in his forties in good health. CDR3 in amino acids: CATSEMRLRDRVGYTF. The CDR3 region has the DNA TGTGCCACCAGTGAAATGCGACTTAGGGACAGGGTCGGCTACACCTTC.